The rows below give T cell receptor beta chains drawn from one sample of a study of Graves' ophthalmopathy and Graves' hyperthyroidism. Using its own MiXCR run on the multiplex PCR reads, TCRdb lists one record per CDR3 protein. The repertoire holds about 410,000 distinct CDR3 sequences, with roughly 18% as singletons. Specimen: peripheral blood. The source of these receptors is a woman between 18 and 30 years old with Graves' ophthalmopathy. CDR3s include the opening cysteine and the closing phenylalanine or tryptophan. The D gene is left open where the match is weak. Rows give clone size only sometimes, using once, few, many, or a class for an expanded clone.

v_call: TRBV11-2
cdr3_length: 18
clone_size: many
d_call: .
j_call: TRBJ1-2
cdr3_nt: TGTGCCAGCAGCTCACCCGACCGGAGGGATAACGCTAACTATGGCTACACCTTC
cdr3_aa: CASSSPDRRDNANYGYTF

v_call: TRBV5-1
cdr3_length: 15
clone_size: .
d_call: .
j_call: TRBJ2-7
cdr3_nt: TGCGCCAGCAGCTTTGACTCCAGGAGCTCCTACGAGCAGTACTTC
cdr3_aa: CASSFDSRSSYEQYF

v_call: TRBV11-2
cdr3_length: 20
clone_size: many
d_call: TRBD1
j_call: TRBJ2-4
cdr3_nt: TGTGCCAGCAGCTTAGGTCCCGGGACAGGGGCCTTTGGGGCCAAAAACATTCAGTACTTC
cdr3_aa: CASSLGPGTGAFGAKNIQYF

v_call: TRBV6-2/TRBV6-3
cdr3_length: 14
clone_size: many
d_call: .
j_call: TRBJ1-1
cdr3_nt: TGTGCCAGCAGCTGGGACACGTCGACCACTGAAGCTTTCTTT
cdr3_aa: CASSWDTSTTEAFF

v_call: TRBV18
cdr3_length: 16
clone_size: many
d_call: .
j_call: TRBJ1-2
cdr3_nt: TGTGCCAGCTCACCACCGCCCAGGGGCGACGGCTATGGCTACACCTTC
cdr3_aa: CASSPPPRGDGYGYTF

v_call: TRBV27
cdr3_length: 15
clone_size: many
d_call: .
j_call: TRBJ1-2
cdr3_nt: TGTGCCAGCGGTTTTGGGCAGAGCCTATACTATGGCTACACCTTC
cdr3_aa: CASGFGQSLYYGYTF

v_call: TRBV20-1
cdr3_length: 13
clone_size: many
d_call: TRBD1
j_call: TRBJ1-2
cdr3_nt: TGCAGTGCTAGAAAGTCAGGGGGCGATGGCTACACCTTC
cdr3_aa: CSARKSGGDGYTF

v_call: TRBV28
cdr3_length: 13
clone_size: many
d_call: .
j_call: TRBJ1-1
cdr3_nt: TGTGCCAGCAGGGGACTGGAGAACACTGAAGCTTTCTTT
cdr3_aa: CASRGLENTEAFF

v_call: TRBV13
cdr3_length: 13
clone_size: many
d_call: .
j_call: TRBJ1-1
cdr3_nt: TGTGCCAGCTCCTCAGGGATGTACACTGAAGCTTTCTTT
cdr3_aa: CASSSGMYTEAFF

v_call: TRBV12-3/TRBV12-4
cdr3_length: 14
clone_size: many
d_call: .
j_call: TRBJ2-7
cdr3_nt: TGTGCCAGCCAAGACGCAGGATACAGCTACGAGCAGTACTTC
cdr3_aa: CASQDAGYSYEQYF

v_call: TRBV6-5
cdr3_length: 15
clone_size: .
d_call: .
j_call: TRBJ2-2
cdr3_nt: TGTGCCAGCAGTTACCGGGGCGAGAGCACCGGGGAGCTGTTTTTT
cdr3_aa: CASSYRGESTGELFF

v_call: TRBV6-5
cdr3_length: 15
clone_size: many
d_call: .
j_call: TRBJ2-2
cdr3_nt: TGTGCCAGCAGACCTATTGGGACTCACACCGGGGAGCTGTTTTTT
cdr3_aa: CASRPIGTHTGELFF

v_call: TRBV6-2/TRBV6-3
cdr3_length: 20
clone_size: many
d_call: .
j_call: TRBJ2-7
cdr3_nt: TGTGCCAGCAGTTACTCGATTCCTGGACTATCGAACTCCCACTCCTACGAGCAGTACTTC
cdr3_aa: CASSYSIPGLSNSHSYEQYF

v_call: TRBV18
cdr3_length: 15
clone_size: many
d_call: .
j_call: TRBJ2-5
cdr3_nt: TGTGCCAGCTCACCACCGGGACGGATACAAGAGACCCAGTACTTC
cdr3_aa: CASSPPGRIQETQYF

v_call: TRBV19
cdr3_length: 17
clone_size: many
d_call: .
j_call: TRBJ1-5
cdr3_nt: TGTGCCAGTAGTATAAGTCGAACTCGGGCGATTAATCAGCCCCAGCATTTT
cdr3_aa: CASSISRTRAINQPQHF

v_call: TRBV15
cdr3_length: 13
clone_size: many
d_call: .
j_call: TRBJ1-5
cdr3_nt: TGTGCCACCAGCAGAGGTTGGAATCAGCCCCAGCATTTT
cdr3_aa: CATSRGWNQPQHF

v_call: TRBV3-1
cdr3_length: 13
clone_size: many
d_call: .
j_call: TRBJ1-2
cdr3_nt: TGTGCCAGCAGCCAAGCGGCAGACTATGGCTACACCTTC
cdr3_aa: CASSQAADYGYTF

v_call: TRBV20-1
cdr3_length: 15
clone_size: few
d_call: .
j_call: TRBJ1-6
cdr3_nt: TGCAGTGCTACCAACTCCCAGGGCATGGGTTCACCCCTCCACTTT
cdr3_aa: CSATNSQGMGSPLHF

v_call: TRBV6-5
cdr3_length: 16
clone_size: many
d_call: .
j_call: TRBJ2-5
cdr3_nt: TGTGCCAGCAGTTACACAGGCCGGGGGAACCAAGAGACCCAGTACTTC
cdr3_aa: CASSYTGRGNQETQYF

v_call: TRBV5-1
cdr3_length: 13
clone_size: few
d_call: .
j_call: TRBJ2-2
cdr3_nt: TGCGCCAGCAGGGGGTCAAACACCGGGGAGCTGTTTTTT
cdr3_aa: CASRGSNTGELFF

v_call: TRBV20-1
cdr3_length: 11
clone_size: many
d_call: TRBD1
j_call: TRBJ1-2
cdr3_nt: TGCAGTGCTACAACGACAGGGAAAAGCACCTTC
cdr3_aa: CSATTTGKSTF

v_call: TRBV6-5
cdr3_length: 17
clone_size: .
d_call: .
j_call: TRBJ2-7
cdr3_nt: TGTGCCAGCAGTTACGGTGAGACAGGCTCATATTCCTACGAGCAGTACTTC
cdr3_aa: CASSYGETGSYSYEQYF

v_call: TRBV4-1
cdr3_length: 14
clone_size: .
d_call: .
j_call: TRBJ2-7
cdr3_nt: TGCGCCAGCAGCCTCGACTGGGGGAACTACGAGCAGTACTTC
cdr3_aa: CASSLDWGNYEQYF

v_call: TRBV6-2/TRBV6-3
cdr3_length: 14
clone_size: many
d_call: .
j_call: TRBJ1-5
cdr3_nt: TGTGCCAGCAGTACCTACAGGGAGTCTCAGCCCCAGCATTTT
cdr3_aa: CASSTYRESQPQHF

v_call: TRBV9
cdr3_length: 15
clone_size: many
d_call: .
j_call: TRBJ1-1
cdr3_nt: TGTGCCAGCAGCGTAGCTGGGGGCGTGAACACTGAAGCTTTCTTT
cdr3_aa: CASSVAGGVNTEAFF

v_call: TRBV27
cdr3_length: 16
clone_size: .
d_call: .
j_call: TRBJ2-7
cdr3_nt: TGTGCCAGCAGTTTACGCTGGGGGTCGAACTCCTACGAGCAGTACTTC
cdr3_aa: CASSLRWGSNSYEQYF

v_call: TRBV28
cdr3_length: 14
clone_size: .
d_call: .
j_call: TRBJ2-5
cdr3_nt: TGTGCCAGCAGACACCCCTTATCCCGAGAGACCCAGTACTTC
cdr3_aa: CASRHPLSRETQYF

v_call: TRBV7-2
cdr3_length: 13
clone_size: many
d_call: .
j_call: TRBJ1-1
cdr3_nt: TGTGCCAGCAGCGCTATCTTGCGAGGGGGAGCTTTCTTT
cdr3_aa: CASSAILRGGAFF

v_call: TRBV12-3/TRBV12-4
cdr3_length: 13
clone_size: many
d_call: .
j_call: TRBJ2-2
cdr3_nt: TGTGCCAGCAGCCGTGACTACACCGGGGAGCTGTTTTTT
cdr3_aa: CASSRDYTGELFF

v_call: TRBV6-6
cdr3_length: 19
clone_size: many
d_call: TRBD2
j_call: TRBJ2-7
cdr3_nt: TGTGCCAGCACCAAACCAGGACTAGCGGGAAACGGGGTATCCTACGAGCAGTACTTC
cdr3_aa: CASTKPGLAGNGVSYEQYF

v_call: TRBV11-1
cdr3_length: 17
clone_size: many
d_call: TRBD1
j_call: TRBJ1-2
cdr3_nt: TGTGCCAGCAGCTCCCTCTCACAGGGGGCCTCCACCTATGGCTACACCTTC
cdr3_aa: CASSSLSQGASTYGYTF

v_call: TRBV29-1
cdr3_length: 12
clone_size: many
d_call: .
j_call: TRBJ1-2
cdr3_nt: TGCAGCGTTGCCGGCCTCCGCTATGGCTACACCTTC
cdr3_aa: CSVAGLRYGYTF

v_call: TRBV19
cdr3_length: 16
clone_size: many
d_call: .
j_call: TRBJ1-5
cdr3_nt: TGTGCCAGTAGTATATTAGACAGCCTCGGCAATCAGCCCCAGCATTTT
cdr3_aa: CASSILDSLGNQPQHF

v_call: TRBV27
cdr3_length: 15
clone_size: many
d_call: .
j_call: TRBJ1-1
cdr3_nt: TGTGCCAGCAGTTCACAAATAGGCATGAACACTGAAGCTTTCTTT
cdr3_aa: CASSSQIGMNTEAFF

v_call: TRBV6-1
cdr3_length: 17
clone_size: many
d_call: .
j_call: TRBJ1-5
cdr3_nt: TGTGCCAGCAGTGCAAGCCCCCCAGAGGTTAGCAATCAGCCCCAGCATTTT
cdr3_aa: CASSASPPEVSNQPQHF

v_call: TRBV28
cdr3_length: 14
clone_size: many
d_call: TRBD1
j_call: TRBJ1-2
cdr3_nt: TGTGCCAGCAATAGCGGACAGGGGAACTATGGCTACACCTTC
cdr3_aa: CASNSGQGNYGYTF

v_call: TRBV29-1
cdr3_length: 12
clone_size: many
d_call: .
j_call: TRBJ2-7
cdr3_nt: TGCAGCGTTGAACAGGATACCTACGAGCAGTACTTC
cdr3_aa: CSVEQDTYEQYF